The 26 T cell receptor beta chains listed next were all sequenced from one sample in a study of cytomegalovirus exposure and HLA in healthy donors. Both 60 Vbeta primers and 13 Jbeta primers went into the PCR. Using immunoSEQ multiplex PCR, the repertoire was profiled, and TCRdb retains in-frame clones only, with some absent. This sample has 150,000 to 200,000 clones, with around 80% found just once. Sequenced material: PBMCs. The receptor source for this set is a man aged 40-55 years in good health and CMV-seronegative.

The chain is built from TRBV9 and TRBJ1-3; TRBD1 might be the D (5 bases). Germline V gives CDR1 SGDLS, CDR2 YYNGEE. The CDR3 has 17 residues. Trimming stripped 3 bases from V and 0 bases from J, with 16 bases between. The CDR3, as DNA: TGTGCCAGCAGCGGGGGGGGGACCGGCAGCTCTGGAAACACCATATATTTT. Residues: CASSGGGTGSSGNTIYF.

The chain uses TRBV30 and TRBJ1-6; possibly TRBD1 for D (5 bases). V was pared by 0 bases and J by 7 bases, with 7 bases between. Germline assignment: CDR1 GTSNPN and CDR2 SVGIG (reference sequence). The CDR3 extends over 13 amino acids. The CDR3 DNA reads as TGTGCCTGGAGTGTAGGGGTCAATTCACCCCTCCACTTT. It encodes CAWSVGVNSPLHF.

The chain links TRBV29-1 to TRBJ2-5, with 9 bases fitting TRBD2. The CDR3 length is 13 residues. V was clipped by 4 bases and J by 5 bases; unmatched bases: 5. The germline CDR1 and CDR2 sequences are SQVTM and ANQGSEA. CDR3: CSVVSSGGETQYF. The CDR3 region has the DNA TGCAGCGTTGTGAGTAGCGGGGGTGAGACCCAGTACTTC.

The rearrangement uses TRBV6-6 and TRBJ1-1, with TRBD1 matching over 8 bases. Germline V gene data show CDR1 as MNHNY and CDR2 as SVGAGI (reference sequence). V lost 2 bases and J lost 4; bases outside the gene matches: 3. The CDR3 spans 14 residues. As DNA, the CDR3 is TGTGCCAGCAGTTACCTCGACAGGGGCACTGAAGCTTTCTTT. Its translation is CASSYLDRGTEAFF.

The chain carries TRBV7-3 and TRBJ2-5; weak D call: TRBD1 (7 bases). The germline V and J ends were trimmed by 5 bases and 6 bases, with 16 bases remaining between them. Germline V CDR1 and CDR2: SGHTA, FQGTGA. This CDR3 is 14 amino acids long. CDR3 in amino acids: CASSSQGGRQTQYF. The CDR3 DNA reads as TGTGCCAGCAGCAGCCAGGGGGGACGACAGACCCAGTACTTC. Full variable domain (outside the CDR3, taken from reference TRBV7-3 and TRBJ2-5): GAGVSQTPSNKVTEKGKYVELRCDPISGHTALYWYRQSLGQGPEFLIYFQGTGAADDSGLPNDRFFAVRPEGSVSTLKIQRTERGDSAVYLCASSSQGGRQTQYFGPGTRLLVL.

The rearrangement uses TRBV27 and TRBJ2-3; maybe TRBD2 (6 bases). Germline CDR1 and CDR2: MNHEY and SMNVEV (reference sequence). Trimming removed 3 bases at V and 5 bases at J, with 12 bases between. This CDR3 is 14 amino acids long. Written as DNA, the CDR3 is TGTGCCAGCAGTTTCAAAACGGGGGAAGATACGCAGTATTTT. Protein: CASSFKTGEDTQYF.

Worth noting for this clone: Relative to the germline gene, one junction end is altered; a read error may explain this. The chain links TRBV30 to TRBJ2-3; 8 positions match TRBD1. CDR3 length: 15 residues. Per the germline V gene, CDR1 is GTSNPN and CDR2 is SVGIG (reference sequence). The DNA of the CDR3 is TGTGCTTGGAGGGTAAAGGGACAGGGCACAGATACGCAGTATTTT. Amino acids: CAWRVKGQGTDTQYF.

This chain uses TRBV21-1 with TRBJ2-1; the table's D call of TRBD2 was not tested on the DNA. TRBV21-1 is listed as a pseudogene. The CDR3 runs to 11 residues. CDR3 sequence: CSSGADNEQFF. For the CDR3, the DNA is TGTTCTAGCGGGGCCGACAATGAGCAGTTCTTC.

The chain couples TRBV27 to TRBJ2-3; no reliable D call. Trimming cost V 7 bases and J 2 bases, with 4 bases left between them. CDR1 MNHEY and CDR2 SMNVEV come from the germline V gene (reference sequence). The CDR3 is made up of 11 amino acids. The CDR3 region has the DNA TGTGCCAGCACCCTCACAGATACGCAGTATTTT. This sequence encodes CASTLTDTQYF.

DNA of the CDR3: TGTGCCAGCAGCGTAGGAGTCTATACCGGGGAGCTGTTTTTT. It translates to CASSVGVYTGELFF. The V and J genes are TRBV9 and TRBJ2-2; the D is unclear. Looked up from germline, CDR1 is SGDLS and CDR2 is YYNGEE. This CDR3 has 14 amino acids. V shed 0 bases and J shed 5 bases, with 8 bases lying between them.

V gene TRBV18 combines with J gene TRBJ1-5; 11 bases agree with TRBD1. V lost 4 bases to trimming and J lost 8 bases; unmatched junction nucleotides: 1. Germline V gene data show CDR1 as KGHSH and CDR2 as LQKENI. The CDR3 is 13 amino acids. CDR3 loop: CASSRDRGEPQHF. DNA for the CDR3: TGTGCCAGCTCACGGGACAGGGGGGAGCCCCAGCATTTT.

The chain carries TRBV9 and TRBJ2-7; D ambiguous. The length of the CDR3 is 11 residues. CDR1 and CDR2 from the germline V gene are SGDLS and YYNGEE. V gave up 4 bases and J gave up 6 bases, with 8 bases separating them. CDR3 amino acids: CASSLDGEQYF. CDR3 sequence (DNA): TGTGCCAGCAGCCTAGACGGCGAGCAGTACTTC.

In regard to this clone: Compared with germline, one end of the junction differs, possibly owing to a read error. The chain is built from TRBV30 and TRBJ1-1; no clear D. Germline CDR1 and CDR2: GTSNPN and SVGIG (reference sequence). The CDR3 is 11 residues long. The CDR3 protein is CAWSAYTEAFF. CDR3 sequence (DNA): TGTGCCTGGAGTGCTTACACAGAAGCTTTCTTT.

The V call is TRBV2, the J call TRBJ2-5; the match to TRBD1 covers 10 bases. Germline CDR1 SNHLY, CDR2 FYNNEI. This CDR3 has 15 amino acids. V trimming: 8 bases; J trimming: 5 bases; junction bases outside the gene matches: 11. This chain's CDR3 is CASRFTGTGVETQYF. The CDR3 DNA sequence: TGTGCCAGCCGGTTCACCGGGACAGGGGTCGAGACCCAGTACTTC. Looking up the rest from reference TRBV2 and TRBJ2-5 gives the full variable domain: EPEVTQTPSHQVTQMGQEVILRCVPISNHLYFYWYRQILGQKVEFLVSFYNNEISEKSEIFDDQFSVERPDGSNFTLKIRSTKLEDSAMYFCASRFTGTGVETQYFGPGTRLLVL.

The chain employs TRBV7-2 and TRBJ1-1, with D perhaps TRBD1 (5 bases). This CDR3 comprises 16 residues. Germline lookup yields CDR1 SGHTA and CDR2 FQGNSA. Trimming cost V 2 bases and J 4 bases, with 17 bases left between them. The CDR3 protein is CASSLRTPQRGTEAFF. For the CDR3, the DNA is TGTGCCAGCAGCTTAAGGACACCCCAACGTGGCACTGAAGCTTTCTTT. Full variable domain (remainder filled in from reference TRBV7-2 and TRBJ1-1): GAGVSQSPSNKVTEKGKDVELRCDPISGHTALYWYRQSLGQGLEFLIYFQGNSAPDKSGLPSDRFSAERTGGSVSTLTIQRTQQEDSAVYLCASSLRTPQRGTEAFFGQGTRLTVV.

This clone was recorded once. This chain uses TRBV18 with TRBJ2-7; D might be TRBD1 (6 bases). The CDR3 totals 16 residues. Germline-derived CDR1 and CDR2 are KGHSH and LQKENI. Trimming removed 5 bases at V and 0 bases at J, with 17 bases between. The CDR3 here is CASSSTQTGYSYEQYF. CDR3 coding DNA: TGTGCCAGCTCATCCACACAAACAGGGTACTCCTACGAGCAGTACTTC. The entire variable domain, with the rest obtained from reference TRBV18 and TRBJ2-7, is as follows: NAGVMQNPRHLVRRRGQEARLRCSPMKGHSHVYWYRQLPEEGLKFMVYLQKENIIDESGMPKERFSAEFPKEGPSILRIQQVVRGDSAAYFCASSSTQTGYSYEQYFGPGTRLTVT.

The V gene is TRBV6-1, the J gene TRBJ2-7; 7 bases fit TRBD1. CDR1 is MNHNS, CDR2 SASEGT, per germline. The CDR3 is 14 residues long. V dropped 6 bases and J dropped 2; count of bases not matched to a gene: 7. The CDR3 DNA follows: TGTGCCAGCAGGGGGGACAGCTTTACCTACGAGCAGTACTTC. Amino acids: CASRGDSFTYEQYF.

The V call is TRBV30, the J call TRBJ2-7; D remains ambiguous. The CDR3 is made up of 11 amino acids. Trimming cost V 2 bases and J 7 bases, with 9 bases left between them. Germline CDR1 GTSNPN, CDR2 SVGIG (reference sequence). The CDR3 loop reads CAWSRVEEQYF. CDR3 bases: TGTGCCTGGAGTCGGGTGGAGGAGCAGTACTTC.

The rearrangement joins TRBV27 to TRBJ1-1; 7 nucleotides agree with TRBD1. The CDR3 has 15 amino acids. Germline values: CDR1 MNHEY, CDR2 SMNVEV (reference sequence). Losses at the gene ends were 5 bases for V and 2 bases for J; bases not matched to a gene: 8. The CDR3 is CASSPLDRINTEAFF. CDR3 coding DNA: TGTGCCAGCAGTCCCTTGGACAGGATTAACACTGAAGCTTTCTTT.

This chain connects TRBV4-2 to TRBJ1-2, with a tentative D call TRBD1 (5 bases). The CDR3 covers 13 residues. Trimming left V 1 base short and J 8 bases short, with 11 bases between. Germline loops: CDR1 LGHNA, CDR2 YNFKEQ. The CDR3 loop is CASSQGGGLGYTF. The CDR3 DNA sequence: TGTGCCAGCAGCCAAGGGGGGGGTCTGGGCTACACCTTC.

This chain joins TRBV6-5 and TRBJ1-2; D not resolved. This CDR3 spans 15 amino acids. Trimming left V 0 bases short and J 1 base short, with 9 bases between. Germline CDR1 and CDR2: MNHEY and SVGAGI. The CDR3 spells CASSYSGGLNYGYTF. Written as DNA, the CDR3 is TGTGCCAGCAGTTACTCGGGCGGGCTTAACTATGGCTACACCTTC.

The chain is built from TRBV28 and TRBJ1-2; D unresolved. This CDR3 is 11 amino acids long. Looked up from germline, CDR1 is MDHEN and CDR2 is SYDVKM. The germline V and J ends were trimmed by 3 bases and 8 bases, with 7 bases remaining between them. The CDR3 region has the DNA TGTGCCAGCAGTTTGGAGGGAGGCTACACCTTC. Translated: CASSLEGGYTF.

CDR3 loop: CASSLPRTGSYEQYF. The DNA of the CDR3 is TGTGCCAGCAGCTTGCCAAGGACAGGCTCCTACGAGCAGTACTTC. The chain uses TRBV5-4 and TRBJ2-7; 7 positions agree with TRBD1. Germline CDR1 is SGHNT and CDR2 is YYREEE (reference sequence). Trimming at V came to 1 base and at J to 0 bases, leaving 4 bases not matched to a gene. The CDR3 runs 15 residues.

The CDR3 region has the DNA TGTGCCACCAGCAGAGGTGGTAGCGGTACCTACGAGCAGTACTTC. Protein sequence: CATSRGGSGTYEQYF. The gene calls are TRBV15 and TRBJ2-7; D is possibly TRBD2 (6 bases). The CDR3 extends over 15 amino acids. The germline V gene encodes CDR1 LNHNV and CDR2 YYDKDF (reference sequence). Trimming removed 1 base from V and 2 bases from J, with 12 bases in between.

The CDR3 loop reads CASSVDTGWEKLFF. For the CDR3, the DNA is TGTGCCAGCAGCGTAGATACAGGGTGGGAAAAACTGTTTTTT. The chain joins TRBV9 to TRBJ1-4; TRBD1 might be the D (6 bases). CDR3 size: 14 residues. The V and J ends lost 0 bases and 8 bases respectively, with 11 bases between them. Germline CDR1 SGDLS, CDR2 YYNGEE.

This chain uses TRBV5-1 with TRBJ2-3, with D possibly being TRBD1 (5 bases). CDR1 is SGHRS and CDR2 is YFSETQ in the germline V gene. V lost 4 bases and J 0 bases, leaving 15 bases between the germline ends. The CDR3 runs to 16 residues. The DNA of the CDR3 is TGCGCCAGCAGCCCAGACAGTCTCTCTAGCACAGATACGCAGTATTTT. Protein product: CASSPDSLSSTDTQYF.